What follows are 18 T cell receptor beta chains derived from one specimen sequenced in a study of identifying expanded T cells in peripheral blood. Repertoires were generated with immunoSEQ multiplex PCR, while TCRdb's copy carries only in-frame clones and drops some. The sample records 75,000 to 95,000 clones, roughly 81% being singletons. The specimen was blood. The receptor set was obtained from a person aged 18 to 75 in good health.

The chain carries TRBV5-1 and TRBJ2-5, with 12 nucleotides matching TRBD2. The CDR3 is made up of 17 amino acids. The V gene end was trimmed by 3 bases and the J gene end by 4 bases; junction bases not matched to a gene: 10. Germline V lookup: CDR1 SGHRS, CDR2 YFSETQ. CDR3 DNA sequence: TGCGCCAGCAGCTCCAACCCTAGCGGGGGGGCGGGAGAGACCCAGTACTTC. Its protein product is CASSSNPSGGAGETQYF.

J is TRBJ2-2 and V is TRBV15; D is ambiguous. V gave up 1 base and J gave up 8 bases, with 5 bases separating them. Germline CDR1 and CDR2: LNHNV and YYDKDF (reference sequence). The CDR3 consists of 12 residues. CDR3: CATSRVDGELFF. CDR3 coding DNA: TGTGCCACCAGCAGAGTTGATGGGGAGCTGTTTTTT.

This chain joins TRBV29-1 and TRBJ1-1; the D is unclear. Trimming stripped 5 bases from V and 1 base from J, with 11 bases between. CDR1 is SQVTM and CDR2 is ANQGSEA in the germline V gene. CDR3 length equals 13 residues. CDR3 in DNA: TGCAGCGTTATGCGTGGTGGGAACACTGAAGCTTTCTTT. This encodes CSVMRGGNTEAFF.

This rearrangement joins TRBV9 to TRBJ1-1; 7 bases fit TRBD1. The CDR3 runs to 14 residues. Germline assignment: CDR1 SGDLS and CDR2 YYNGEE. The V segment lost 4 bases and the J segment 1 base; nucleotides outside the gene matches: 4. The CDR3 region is CASSLTGPNTEAFF. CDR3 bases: TGTGCCAGCAGCTTGACAGGGCCGAACACTGAAGCTTTCTTT.

The DNA of the CDR3 is TGTGCCACCACAGTTATATCGGGGACTGGAAACACCATATATTTT. Its translation is CATTVISGTGNTIYF. The genes are TRBV19 and TRBJ1-3, with D uncertain. V gave up 10 bases and J gave up 2 bases, with 18 bases separating them. Germline V CDR1 and CDR2: LNHDA, SQIVND (reference sequence). There are 15 residues in the CDR3.

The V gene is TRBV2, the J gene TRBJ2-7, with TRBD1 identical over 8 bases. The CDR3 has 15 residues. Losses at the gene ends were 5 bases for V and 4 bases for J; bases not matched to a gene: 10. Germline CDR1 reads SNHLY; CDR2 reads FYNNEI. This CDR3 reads CASSSLRTGRYEQYF. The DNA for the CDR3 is TGTGCCAGCAGTTCCCTGAGGACAGGGAGATACGAGCAGTACTTC.

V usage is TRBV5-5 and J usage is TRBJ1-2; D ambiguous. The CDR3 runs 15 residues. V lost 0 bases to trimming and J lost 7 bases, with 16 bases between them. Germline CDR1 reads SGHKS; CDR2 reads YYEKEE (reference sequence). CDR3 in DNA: TGTGCCAGCAGCTTGGAAGGCAGACTCGATAGTGGCTACACCTTC. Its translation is CASSLEGRLDSGYTF.

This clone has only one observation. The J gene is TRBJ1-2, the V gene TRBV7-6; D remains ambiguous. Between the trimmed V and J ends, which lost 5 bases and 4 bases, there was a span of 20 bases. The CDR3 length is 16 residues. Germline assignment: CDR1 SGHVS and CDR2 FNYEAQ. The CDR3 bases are TGTGCCAGCAGCAGGGTCCGATCTCGAAAGACCTATGGCTACACCTTC. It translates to CASSRVRSRKTYGYTF.

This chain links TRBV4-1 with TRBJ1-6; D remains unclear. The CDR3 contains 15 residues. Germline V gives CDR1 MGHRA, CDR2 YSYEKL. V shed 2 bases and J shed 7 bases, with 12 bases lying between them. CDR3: CASSQSARTNSPLHF. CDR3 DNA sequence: TGCGCCAGCAGCCAATCGGCCAGGACCAATTCACCCCTCCACTTT.

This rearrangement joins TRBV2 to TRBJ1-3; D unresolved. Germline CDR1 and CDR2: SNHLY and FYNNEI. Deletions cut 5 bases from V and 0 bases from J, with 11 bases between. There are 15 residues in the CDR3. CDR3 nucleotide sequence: TGTGCCAGCAGTCTACGAGGGAACTCTGGAAACACCATATATTTT. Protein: CASSLRGNSGNTIYF.

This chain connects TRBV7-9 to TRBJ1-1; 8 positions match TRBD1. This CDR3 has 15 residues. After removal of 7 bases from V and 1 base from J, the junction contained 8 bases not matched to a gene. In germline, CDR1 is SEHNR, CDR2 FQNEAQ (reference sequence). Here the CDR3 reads CASTGQGRENTEAFF. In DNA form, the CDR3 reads TGTGCCAGCACTGGACAGGGCCGGGAGAACACTGAAGCTTTCTTT.

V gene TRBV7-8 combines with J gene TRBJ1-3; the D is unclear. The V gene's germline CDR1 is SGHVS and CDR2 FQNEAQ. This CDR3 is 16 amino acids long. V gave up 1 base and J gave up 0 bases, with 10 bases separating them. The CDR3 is CASSLGPGNSGNTIYF. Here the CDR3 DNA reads TGTGCCAGCAGCTTAGGACCTGGAAACTCTGGAAACACCATATATTTT.

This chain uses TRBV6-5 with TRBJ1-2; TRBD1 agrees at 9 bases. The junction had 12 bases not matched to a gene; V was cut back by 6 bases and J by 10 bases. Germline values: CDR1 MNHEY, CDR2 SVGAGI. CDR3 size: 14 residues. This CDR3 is CASSANRGRADYTF. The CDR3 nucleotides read TGTGCCAGCAGCGCCAACAGGGGGCGAGCGGACTACACCTTC.

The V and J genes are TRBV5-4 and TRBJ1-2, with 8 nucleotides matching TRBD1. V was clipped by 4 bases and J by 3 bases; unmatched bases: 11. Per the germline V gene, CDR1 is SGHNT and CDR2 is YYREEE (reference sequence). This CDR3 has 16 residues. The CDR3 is CASSPGATTGDYGYTF. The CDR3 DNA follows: TGTGCCAGCAGCCCTGGGGCAACGACAGGGGACTATGGCTACACCTTC.

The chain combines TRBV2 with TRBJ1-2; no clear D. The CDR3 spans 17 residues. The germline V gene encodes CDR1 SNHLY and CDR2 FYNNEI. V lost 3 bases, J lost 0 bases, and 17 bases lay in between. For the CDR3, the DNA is TGTGCCAGCAGTGAGATGGCAGGTAACCCAGCTAACTATGGCTACACCTTC. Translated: CASSEMAGNPANYGYTF.

CDR3 sequence reads: CASSSRDRNSPLHF. The CDR3 region has the DNA TGTGCCAGCAGCTCCCGGGACAGAAATTCACCCCTCCACTTT. The gene calls are TRBV5-4 and TRBJ1-6; 7 nucleotides align to TRBD1. The CDR3 totals 14 residues. With V trimmed by 3 bases and J by 7 bases, 4 bases remained unmatched. The germline CDR1 and CDR2 sequences are SGHNT and YYREEE (reference sequence).

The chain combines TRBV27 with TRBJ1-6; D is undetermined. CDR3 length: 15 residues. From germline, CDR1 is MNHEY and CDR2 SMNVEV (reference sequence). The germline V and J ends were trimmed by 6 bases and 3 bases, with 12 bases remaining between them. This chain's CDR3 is CASSLDGFYNSPLHF. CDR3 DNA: TGTGCCAGCAGCTTGGACGGCTTCTATAATTCACCCCTCCACTTT.

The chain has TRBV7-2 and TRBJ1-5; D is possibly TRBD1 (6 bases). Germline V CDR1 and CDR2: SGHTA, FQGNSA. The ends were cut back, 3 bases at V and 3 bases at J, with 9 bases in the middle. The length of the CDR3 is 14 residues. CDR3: CASSFDRPNQPQHF. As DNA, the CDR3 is TGTGCCAGCAGCTTTGACAGGCCCAATCAGCCCCAGCATTTT.